This T cell receptor beta chain came from a study of shared clonotypes between healthy human individuals. Germline loops: CDR1 KGHSH, CDR2 LQKENI. CDR3 length: 16 amino acids. V was clipped by 1 base and J by 9 bases; unmatched bases: 7. The assay was immunoSEQ multiplex PCR, and TCRdb's table has in-frame clones only and misses some. The sample lists around 1.6 million clones; roughly 98% were seen once. Sequenced sample: naive CD4+ T cells sorted from blood. The subset: CD45RA+ positively selected. J is TRBJ2-1 and V is TRBV18, with TRBD2 identical over 12 bases. The source of this sequence is a man aged 25 to 45 in good health. The CDR3 loop is CASSPQTSGRSSEQFF. DNA of the CDR3: TGTGCCAGCTCACCACAGACTAGCGGGAGAAGTAGTGAGCAGTTCTTC.